This T cell receptor beta chain was captured in a study of blood T cell repertoires in COVID-19. Across the whole study: The origin of the acute and convalescent COVID-19 samples was the United States, Italy and Spain.

Measured with immunoSEQ multiplex PCR; TCRdb has only the in-frame clones, and not every one. The data hold nearly 350,000 clones, with around nine tenths observed a single time. This CDR3 has 13 amino acids. CDR1 is MNHEY, CDR2 SVGAGI, per germline. Losses at the gene ends were 6 bases for V and 8 bases for J; bases not matched to a gene: 9. The sequence was collected from a woman in her late teens or twenties who had recovered from COVID-19. The rearrangement uses TRBV6-5 and TRBJ1-2; TRBD1 matches 7 bases. Sequenced material: peripheral blood. The CDR3, as DNA: TGTGCCAGCAGACTCGGGACAGAACGAGGCTACACCTTC. Its protein is CASRLGTERGYTF.